The clone carrying this TCR beta chain was counted once. Its antigen is still unknown. At one boundary the junction diverges from the germline segment, which might be a read error. These data come from a study of tumor-infiltrating lymphocytes in primary liver carcinoma. Study-wide results and caveats: For tumor-adjacent and tumor-blood pairs, overlap was less than that seen for tumor region pairs.

The CDR3 is 15 amino acids. Germline CDR1 and CDR2: GTSNPN and SVGIG (reference sequence). Without any cell sorting, about 20-32 mg of bulk tissue yielded co-extracted RNA and DNA. The patients, who had chronic HBV infection, were treatment-naive (untreated). Constant-region priming of roughly 500 ng total RNA yielded TCR beta cDNA. Libraries of TCR beta came from three nested multiplex PCR rounds with slightly modified ARM-PCR. The first two PCR rounds used TRBV1-TRBV30 primers with a Cbeta primer, roughly 10 cycles each. TCRdb independently ran MiXCR on the multiplex PCR reads; one entry per CDR3 protein. The profile covers approximately 190,000 distinct CDR3 sequences, with over 80% appearing a single time and around 18% taken by the ten largest.

The receptor was derived from a man in his forties with primary liver carcinoma and hepatitis B virus infection. The V gene is TRBV30, the J gene TRBJ2-1, with D possibly being TRBD2 (6 bases). The sequenced material came from tumor tissue from primary liver carcinoma. The chain's CDR3 is CASSEGSSEVNEQFF. In DNA, the CDR3 is TGTGCCTCGAGTGAAGGGTCTAGCGAGGTAAATGAGCAGTTCTTC.